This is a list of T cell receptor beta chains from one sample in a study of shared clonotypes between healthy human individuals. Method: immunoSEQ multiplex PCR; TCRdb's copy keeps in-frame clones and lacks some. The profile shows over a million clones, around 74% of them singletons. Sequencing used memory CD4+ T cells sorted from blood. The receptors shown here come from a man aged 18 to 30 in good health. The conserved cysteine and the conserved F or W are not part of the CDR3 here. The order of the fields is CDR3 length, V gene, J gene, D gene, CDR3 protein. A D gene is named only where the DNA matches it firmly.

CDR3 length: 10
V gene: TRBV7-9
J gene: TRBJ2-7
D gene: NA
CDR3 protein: ASSLGPLEQY

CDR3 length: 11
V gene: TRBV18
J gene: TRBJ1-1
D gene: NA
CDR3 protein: ASSPPGGWEAF

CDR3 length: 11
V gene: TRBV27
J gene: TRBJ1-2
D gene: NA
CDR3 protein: ASSPGSSYGYT

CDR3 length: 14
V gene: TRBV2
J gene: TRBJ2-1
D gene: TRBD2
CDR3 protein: ASSEILAGGHDEQF

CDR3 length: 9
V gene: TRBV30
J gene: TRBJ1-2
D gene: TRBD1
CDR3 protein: AWGGTGYYT

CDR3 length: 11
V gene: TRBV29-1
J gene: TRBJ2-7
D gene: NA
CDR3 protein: SVEVRPTYEQY

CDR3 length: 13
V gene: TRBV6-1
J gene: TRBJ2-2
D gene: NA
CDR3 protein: ASSDRGRNTGELF

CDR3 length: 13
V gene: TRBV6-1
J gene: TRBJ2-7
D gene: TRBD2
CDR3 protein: ASSGTSGGTYEQY

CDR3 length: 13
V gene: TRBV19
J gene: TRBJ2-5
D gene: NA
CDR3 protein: ASSRDWTGAETQY

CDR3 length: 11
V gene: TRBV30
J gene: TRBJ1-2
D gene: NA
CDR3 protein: AWSLSGGYGYT

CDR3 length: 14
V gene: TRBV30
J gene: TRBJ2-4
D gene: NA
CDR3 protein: AWSLGTTLAKNIQY

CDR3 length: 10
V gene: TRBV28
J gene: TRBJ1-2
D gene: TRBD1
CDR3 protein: ASTLTGSGYT

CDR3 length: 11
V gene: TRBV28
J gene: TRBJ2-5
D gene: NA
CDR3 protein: ASKGWDQETQY

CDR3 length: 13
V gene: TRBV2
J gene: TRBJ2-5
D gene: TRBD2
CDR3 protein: ASSIAGGRGETQY

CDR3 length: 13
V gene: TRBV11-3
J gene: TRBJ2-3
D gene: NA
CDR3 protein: ASSLAGAREDTQY

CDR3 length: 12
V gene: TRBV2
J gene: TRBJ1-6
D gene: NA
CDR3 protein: ASRPDGTSSPLH

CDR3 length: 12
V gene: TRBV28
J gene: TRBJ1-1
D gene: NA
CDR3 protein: ASSLKRVNTEAF

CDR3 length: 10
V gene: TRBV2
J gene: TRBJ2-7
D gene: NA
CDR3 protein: ASSQTNREQY

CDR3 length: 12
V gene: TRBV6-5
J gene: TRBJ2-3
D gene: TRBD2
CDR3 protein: ASRGLAGGSTQY

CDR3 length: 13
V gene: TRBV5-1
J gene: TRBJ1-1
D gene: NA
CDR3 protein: ASSLDGSPNTEAF

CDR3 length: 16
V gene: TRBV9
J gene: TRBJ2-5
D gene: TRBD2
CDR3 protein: ASSPPRQGLAGGETQY

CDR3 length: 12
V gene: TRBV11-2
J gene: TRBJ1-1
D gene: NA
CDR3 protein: ASSSYRVNTEAF

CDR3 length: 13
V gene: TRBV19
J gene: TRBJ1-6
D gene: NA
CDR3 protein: ASKAPGRMNSPLH

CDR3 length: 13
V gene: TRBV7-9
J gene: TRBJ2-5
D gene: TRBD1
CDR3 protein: ASSLSGGVRETQY

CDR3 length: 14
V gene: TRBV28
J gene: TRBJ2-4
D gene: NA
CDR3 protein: ASSSPGSLAKNIQY

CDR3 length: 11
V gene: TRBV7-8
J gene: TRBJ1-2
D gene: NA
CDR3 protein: ASSPIRDYGYT

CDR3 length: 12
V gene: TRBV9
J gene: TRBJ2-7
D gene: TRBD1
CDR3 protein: ASSAGTGRYEQY

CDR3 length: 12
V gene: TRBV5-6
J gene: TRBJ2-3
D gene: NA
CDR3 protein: ASSRPASTDTQY

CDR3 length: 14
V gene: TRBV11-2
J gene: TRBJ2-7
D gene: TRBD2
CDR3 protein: ASSHRGGGPSYEQY

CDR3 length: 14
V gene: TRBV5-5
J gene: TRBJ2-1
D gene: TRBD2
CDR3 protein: ASSSLAGGNSGEQF

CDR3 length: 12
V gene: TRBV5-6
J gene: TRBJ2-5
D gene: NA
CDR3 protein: ASSLGRNQETQY

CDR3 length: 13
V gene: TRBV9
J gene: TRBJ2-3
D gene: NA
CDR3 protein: ASSVDGSSTDTQY

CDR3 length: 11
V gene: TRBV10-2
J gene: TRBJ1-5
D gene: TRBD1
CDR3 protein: ASSQGAIQPQH

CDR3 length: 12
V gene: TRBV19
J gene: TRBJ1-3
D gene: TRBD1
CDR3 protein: ATRGDSPGNTIY

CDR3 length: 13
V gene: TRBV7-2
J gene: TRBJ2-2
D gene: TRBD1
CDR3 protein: ASSPNRGNTGELF

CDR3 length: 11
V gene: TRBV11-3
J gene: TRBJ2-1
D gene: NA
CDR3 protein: ASSFRGKDTQF

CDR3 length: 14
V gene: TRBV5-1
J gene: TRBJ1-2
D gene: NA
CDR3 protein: ASSLESGGGGYGYT

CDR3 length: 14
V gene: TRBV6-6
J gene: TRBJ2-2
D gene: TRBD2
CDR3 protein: ASRGFGTSGTGELF

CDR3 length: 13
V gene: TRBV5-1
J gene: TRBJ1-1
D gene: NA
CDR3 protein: ASSSGPQMNTEAF

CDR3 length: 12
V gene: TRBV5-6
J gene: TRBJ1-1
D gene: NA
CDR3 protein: ASSHRVSDTEAF

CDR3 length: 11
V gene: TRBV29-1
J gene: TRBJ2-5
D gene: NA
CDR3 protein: SVRDSHQETQY

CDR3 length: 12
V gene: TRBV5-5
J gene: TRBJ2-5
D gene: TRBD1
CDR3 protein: ASSHGTDKETQY

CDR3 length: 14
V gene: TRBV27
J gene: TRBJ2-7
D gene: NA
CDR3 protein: ASSLSALYYSYEQY

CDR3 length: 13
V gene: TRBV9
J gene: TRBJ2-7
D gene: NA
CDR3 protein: ASSVGPTGFYEQY

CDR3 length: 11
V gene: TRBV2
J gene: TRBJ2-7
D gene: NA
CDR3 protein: ASRATSSYEQY

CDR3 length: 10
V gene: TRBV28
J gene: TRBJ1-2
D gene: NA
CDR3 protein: ASSLGGVGYT

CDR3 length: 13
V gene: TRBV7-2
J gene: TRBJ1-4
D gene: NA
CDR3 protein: ASSLGPGLNEKLF

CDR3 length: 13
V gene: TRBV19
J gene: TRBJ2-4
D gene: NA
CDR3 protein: ASSIGPGDRNIQY

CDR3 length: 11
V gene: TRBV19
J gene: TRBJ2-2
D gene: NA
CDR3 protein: ASSIVWTGELF

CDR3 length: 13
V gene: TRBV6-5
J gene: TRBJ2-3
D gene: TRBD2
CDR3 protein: ASRRGTVGTDTQY